A selection of T cell receptor beta chains follows, all from one sample in a study of preoperative IRX-2 immunotherapy in early breast cancer. The table came from immunoSEQ multiplex PCR; TCRdb's copy has only in-frame clones and leaves some out. The sample holds roughly 62,000 clones, less than 95% seen once. The specimen was collected from a patient treated with IRX-2 immunotherapy. These receptors were collected from a human donor with breast cancer. Each CDR3 is given with its conserved first and last residue. The D gene is left open where the match is weak. Part of the rows lack a size; the others show once, few, many or a class for expanded clones.

v_gene,len,abundance,d_gene,j_gene,CDR3nt,CDR3aa
TRBV19,14,once,NA,TRBJ2-3,TGTGCCAGTAGTAGTGGCTGGGGCACAGATACGCAGTATTTT,CASSSGWGTDTQYF
TRBV4-2,14,NA,NA,TRBJ2-3,TGTGCCAGCAGCCAAGATCCCAGTTCGGATACGCAGTATTTT,CASSQDPSSDTQYF
TRBV7-9,14,NA,TRBD1,TRBJ1-4,TGTGCCAGCAGCCGGGGACAGTCTAATGAAAAACTGTTTTTT,CASSRGQSNEKLFF
TRBV28,14,NA,TRBD2,TRBJ2-1,TGTGCCAGCGCCGGGACTAGCGGGAGGTATGAGCAGTTCTTC,CASAGTSGRYEQFF
TRBV7-5,18,NA,NA,TRBJ2-2,TGTGCCAGAAGCTTAGTTAACGTTAGGAGGGGGGCCGCCGGGGAGCTGTTTTTT,CARSLVNVRRGAAGELFF
TRBV28,16,NA,NA,TRBJ1-5,TGTGCCAGCAGCAAAGGATTCCCCGTGAGCAATCAGCCCCAGCATTTT,CASSKGFPVSNQPQHF
TRBV7-9,12,once,NA,TRBJ2-7,TGTGCCAGCCGAACGACAGGCTACGAGCAGTACTTC,CASRTTGYEQYF
TRBV15,18,NA,TRBD1,TRBJ2-1,TGTGCCACCAGCAGAGATAGAGAGGGACAGACCTTTTACAATGAGCAGTTCTTC,CATSRDREGQTFYNEQFF
TRBV5-1,13,NA,TRBD2,TRBJ2-7,TGCGCCAGCAGCTTGGCCGGGGAGGGTGAGCAGTACTTC,CASSLAGEGEQYF
TRBV7-2,17,NA,TRBD1,TRBJ1-1,TGTGCCAGCAGCGTAATCGGGACAGGGAACCTGAACACTGAAGCTTTCTTT,CASSVIGTGNLNTEAFF
TRBV5-6,15,NA,TRBD1,TRBJ2-3,TGTGCCAGCAGCCGAGGGACAGGGGTGTCAGATACGCAGTATTTT,CASSRGTGVSDTQYF
TRBV6-1,17,NA,NA,TRBJ1-5,TGTGCCAGCAGTGGCCCTGGGCCGGACATTAGCAATCAGCCCCAGCATTTT,CASSGPGPDISNQPQHF
TRBV25-1,14,NA,NA,TRBJ2-5,TGTGCCAGCAGCGGGGCCTGGAGCCAAGAGACCCAGTACTTC,CASSGAWSQETQYF
TRBV11-2,16,NA,TRBD1,TRBJ2-7,TGTGCCAGCAGTTCCGGATCCAGGGGGACAGCCTACGAGCAGTACTTC,CASSSGSRGTAYEQYF
TRBV21-1,19,NA,NA,TRBJ2-1,TGTGCCAGCAGCAAAGTAACCAGCTTCAGTCTTAGCTCCTACAATGAGCAGTTCTTC,CASSKVTSFSLSSYNEQFF
TRBV4-2,16,NA,TRBD2,TRBJ2-1,TGTGCCAGCAGCCCCGGAGGGTCGGGGGGGCCGAATGAGCAGTTCTTC,CASSPGGSGGPNEQFF
TRBV11-3,15,NA,TRBD2,TRBJ2-3,TGTGCCAGCAGCCGTTGGGGAGGGGACACAGATACGCAGTATTTT,CASSRWGGDTDTQYF
TRBV21-1,15,NA,NA,TRBJ1-2,TGTGCCAGCAGCAAAGAGAGGCCAGGCAGGAATGGCTACACCTTC,CASSKERPGRNGYTF
TRBV28,14,NA,NA,TRBJ1-4,TGTGCCAGCAGTTTCGGAGCAACTAATGAAAAACTGTTTTTT,CASSFGATNEKLFF
TRBV7-3,14,NA,NA,TRBJ2-3,TGTGCCAGCAGCTCTCAGGGGGGGCCAGATACGCAGTATTTT,CASSSQGGPDTQYF
TRBV19,16,few,TRBD1,TRBJ2-6,TGTGCCAGTAGTCCCCGGGACAGCTCTGGGGCCAACGTCCTGACTTTC,CASSPRDSSGANVLTF
TRBV5-1,12,NA,NA,TRBJ1-2,TGCGCCAGCAGCCTGACTGACTATGGCTACACCTTC,CASSLTDYGYTF
TRBV18,15,NA,NA,TRBJ1-6,TGTGCCAGCTCAACCCAGAGCTCCTATAATTCACCCCTCCACTTT,CASSTQSSYNSPLHF
TRBV9,15,NA,NA,TRBJ2-2,TGTGCCAGCAGCCTTGGGATCGCGAACACCGGGGAGCTGTTTTTT,CASSLGIANTGELFF
TRBV6-6,15,NA,NA,TRBJ1-4,TGTGCCAGCACCAACCGTGCACAGCTCTTGGAAAAACTGTTTTTT,CASTNRAQLLEKLFF
TRBV7-2,14,NA,NA,TRBJ2-1,TGTGCCAGCAGCTTACACTTTCGGCTTCGCGAGCAGTTCTTC,CASSLHFRLREQFF
TRBV28,16,NA,TRBD1,TRBJ1-4,TGTGCCAGCAGTTTATCTCAGGGGGCCGGATGGGGAAAACTGTTTTTT,CASSLSQGAGWGKLFF
TRBV18,15,NA,TRBD2,TRBJ2-7,TGTGCCAGCTCACCAGCGGGAGCGATCTCCTACGAGCAGTACTTC,CASSPAGAISYEQYF